Listed below are T cell receptor beta chains from one sample, sequenced in a study of cytomegalovirus exposure and HLA in healthy donors. Measured with immunoSEQ multiplex PCR; TCRdb has only the in-frame clones, and not every one. This table holds roughly 150,000 clones, 80% to 85% found once. The specimen was PBMCs. The receptors come from a male donor in good health and CMV-seronegative. CDR3s include the opening cysteine and the closing phenylalanine or tryptophan. A D gene is named only where the DNA matches it firmly. Expanded clones get a size class; other rows say once, few or many, or leave the size out.

J gene | clone size | V gene | CDR3 length | D gene | CDR3 DNA | CDR3 protein
TRBJ2-7 | - | TRBV7-2 | 15 | TRBD2 | TGTGCCAGCAGCCGAGCTAGCGGGGGTCGGTACGAGCAGTACTTC | CASSRASGGRYEQYF
TRBJ2-7 | - | TRBV7-7 | 13 | TRBD1 | TGTGCCAGCAGCTCCCGACAGGGGGGCGAGCAGTACTTC | CASSSRQGGEQYF
TRBJ2-7 | - | TRBV25-1 | 13 | TRBD2 | TGTGCCAGCAGTGAAAGACGGGGGGGCGAGCAGTACTTC | CASSERRGGEQYF
TRBJ1-1 | - | TRBV6-4 | 14 | - | TGTGCCAGCAAACTAACCGGGACTAACACTGAAGCTTTCTTT | CASKLTGTNTEAFF
TRBJ1-4 | - | TRBV5-1 | 16 | TRBD1 | TGCGCCAGCAGCTGGACCCCGGGACAGGGTCAGGAAAAACTGTTTTTT | CASSWTPGQGQEKLFF
TRBJ1-4 | - | TRBV2 | 14 | - | TGTGCCAGCAGCCTCAGGGGAACTAATGAAAAACTGTTTTTT | CASSLRGTNEKLFF
TRBJ2-7 | - | TRBV13 | 16 | - | TGTGCCAGCAGCACACGCTCAGGGTGGAGCTCCTACGAGCAGTACTTC | CASSTRSGWSSYEQYF
TRBJ2-1 | once | TRBV4-3 | 16 | TRBD2 | TGCGCCAGCAGCCAAGATTGGCGGGGGTGGGACCATGAGCAGTTCTTC | CASSQDWRGWDHEQFF
TRBJ1-2 | - | TRBV10-3 | 20 | TRBD1 | TGTGCCATCAGTGAGGGGTCGCGCGGGACAGGGGGCGTCGGGGCCCGTGGCTACACCTTC | CAISEGSRGTGGVGARGYTF
TRBJ1-5 | - | TRBV5-1 | 15 | TRBD1 | TGCGCCAGCAGTTACGGACAGGGGGTGGGTCAGCCCCAGCATTTT | CASSYGQGVGQPQHF
TRBJ1-2 | - | TRBV7-2 | 17 | - | TGTGCCAGCAACACACAGGTCGGTCAGGGACACGACTATGGCTACACCTTC | CASNTQVGQGHDYGYTF
TRBJ1-4 | - | TRBV7-9 | 14 | - | TGTGCCAGCAGCTTAAGCGGGACTAATGAAAAACTGTTTTTT | CASSLSGTNEKLFF
TRBJ2-1 | - | TRBV9 | 15 | TRBD2 | TGTGCCAGCAGCGTAGGGACTAGCGGTGGGAATGAGCAGTTCTTC | CASSVGTSGGNEQFF
TRBJ2-5 | once | TRBV30 | 14 | TRBD1 | TGTGCCTGGAGTATCGGGACAGGGCGAGAGACCCAGTACTTC | CAWSIGTGRETQYF
TRBJ1-1 | - | TRBV12-5 | 13 | - | TGTGCTAGTGGGCGGGGAGGGAACACTGAAGCTTTCTTT | CASGRGGNTEAFF
TRBJ1-3 | few | TRBV6-1 | 15 | TRBD1 | TGTGCCAGCAGGGGACAGCCTAGCTCTGGAAACACCATATATTTT | CASRGQPSSGNTIYF
TRBJ2-7 | once | TRBV10-3 | 14 | - | TGTGCCATGGGGGGGGGCGGAAGCTCCTACGAGCAGTACTTC | CAMGGGGSSYEQYF
TRBJ1-4 | - | TRBV29-1 | 13 | - | TGCAGCGTAGCAGGTCGCCCGGATGAAAAACTGTTTTTT | CSVAGRPDEKLFF
TRBJ2-7 | - | TRBV5-4 | 17 | TRBD1 | TGTGCCAGCAGCTTAGTACCTACAGGGGGCGCGAACTACGAGCAGTACTTC | CASSLVPTGGANYEQYF
TRBJ2-3 | - | TRBV12-2 | 18 | - | TGTGCAAGTCGCCCGGGACTAGCGGGGGGGCCCTCTACAGATACGCAGTATTTT | CASRPGLAGGPSTDTQYF
TRBJ2-7 | - | TRBV19 | 16 | TRBD1 | TGTGCCAGTAGTTCCCCCGGGGACAGGGGGGCCTACGAGCAGTACTTC | CASSSPGDRGAYEQYF
TRBJ1-1 | once | TRBV7-9 | 17 | - | TGTGCCAGCAGATATAGGGGAGGTGGAGTAAAGGACACTGAAGCTTTCTTT | CASRYRGGGVKDTEAFF
TRBJ2-7 | - | TRBV2 | 14 | - | TGTGCCAGCAGGTGGACAGCAAGCTCCTACGAGCAGTACTTC | CASRWTASSYEQYF
TRBJ1-1 | few | TRBV6-5 | 15 | TRBD1 | TGTGCCAGCAGTTACTCAACAGGGGTTGTAGATGAAGCTTTCTTT | CASSYSTGVVDEAFF
TRBJ2-7 | - | TRBV4-1 | 15 | TRBD1 | TGCGCCAGCAGCCCACCGGACAGGCCACCCTACGAGCAGTACTTC | CASSPPDRPPYEQYF
TRBJ2-3 | - | TRBV30 | 12 | TRBD2 | TGTGCCTGGAGCGGATCGGGAGGGGCGCAGTATTTT | CAWSGSGGAQYF
TRBJ2-2 | - | TRBV6-1 | 17 | - | TGTGCCAGCAGTGAAGGCCGGTCCACGGTTTACACCGGGGAGCTGTTTTTT | CASSEGRSTVYTGELFF